This TCR beta chain was identified in a study of blood T cell repertoires in COVID-19. Study in general: Collection of acute and convalescent COVID-19 samples took place in the United States, Italy and Spain. The analysed material was cDNA or gDNA that came from T cells, B-cell-depleted T cells, or PBMCs.

Study processing details: Scientists estimated how many nucleated cells there were by amplifying reference gene primers. Assay: immunoSEQ multiplex PCR; the TCRdb copy retains only in-frame clones and omits some. Clone size and V and J calls were adopted from that table, with D and trimming inferred from the DNA. The data contain some 300,000 clones, around 88% of them singletons. Seattle's cohort entered during active infection and was followed longitudinally. V lost 6 bases and J 2 bases, leaving 8 bases between the germline ends. The CDR3 spans 12 residues. This receptor was taken from a woman aged 65 to 85 with COVID-19, enrolled during active disease. Sequencing was performed on peripheral blood. The chain joins TRBV23-1 to TRBJ2-7; D gene ambiguous. TRBV23-1 is flagged as an ORF with uncertain function. The CDR3 nucleotides are TGCGCCAGCAGAACAGCCACCTACGAGCAGTACTTC. As protein: CASRTATYEQYF.